The following is a T cell receptor beta chain sequence with its context. The data originate from a study of blood T cell repertoires in COVID-19. The overall study: COVID-19 samples from acute and convalescent phases originated in the United States, Italy and Spain. Sources were T cells, B-cell-depleted T cells, or PBMCs; the material itself was cDNA or gDNA.

This CDR3 is built from 13 residues. Germline CDR1 reads MNHEY; CDR2 reads SMNVEV (reference sequence). V lost 8 bases and J lost 2, with 10 bases in between. Produced via immunoSEQ multiplex PCR; TCRdb's table is partial and in-frame only. The repertoire includes 30,000 to 40,000 clones, just over 85% of them detected once, and approximately 5.7% sits in the top ten. Sequences were obtained from peripheral blood. The chain carries TRBV27 and TRBJ1-5; TRBD1 is a possible D gene (5 bases). The TCR originated in a woman of 80 years or more with active or convalescent COVID-19. The CDR3 protein is CASGAWGNQPQHF. Here the CDR3 DNA reads TGTGCCAGCGGGGCTTGGGGCAATCAGCCCCAGCATTTT.